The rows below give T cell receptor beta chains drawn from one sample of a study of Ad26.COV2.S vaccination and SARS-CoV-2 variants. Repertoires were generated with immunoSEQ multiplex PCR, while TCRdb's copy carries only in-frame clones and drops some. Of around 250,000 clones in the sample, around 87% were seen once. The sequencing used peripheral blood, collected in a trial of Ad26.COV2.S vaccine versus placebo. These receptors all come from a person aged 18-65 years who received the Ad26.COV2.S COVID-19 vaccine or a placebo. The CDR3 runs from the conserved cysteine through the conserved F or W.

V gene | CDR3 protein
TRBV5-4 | CASSWGLITYNEQFF
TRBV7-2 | CASSSGPGRSNEKLFF
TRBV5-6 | CASSLGLAGGEGDTQYF
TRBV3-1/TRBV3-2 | CASTLSGKYNEQFF
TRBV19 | CASSGLRDRGSGNTIYF
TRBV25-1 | CASSESETQYF
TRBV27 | CASSSSGHHTQYF
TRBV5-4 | CASSSDFSNTGELFF
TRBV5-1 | CASSLKDRTYEQYF
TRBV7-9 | CASSSRGGGGAGSQETQYF
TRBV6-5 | CASSWRLGTEAFF
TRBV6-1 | CASSESGHEAFF
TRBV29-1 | CSVGPRGGKAFF
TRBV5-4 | CASTPSGNPSYTF
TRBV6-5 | CASSYGTVSTEAFF
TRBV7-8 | CASSDYRGGAGVNSPLHF
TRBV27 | CASSLLGGRGPVEQYF